This TCR beta chain is from a study of shared clonotypes between healthy human individuals. On the study more broadly: Three plates were used per donor for CD4 naive, three for CD4 memory, two for CD8 naive and one for CD8 memory.

The CDR3 is 14 residues long. Germline CDR1 MGHDK, CDR2 SYGVNS. Trimming stripped 6 bases from V and 0 bases from J, with 6 bases between. Study-wide findings and caveats: A generally larger estimated richness was seen in naive subsets than in memory subsets.

The authors distributed each subset's genomic DNA evenly over several immunoSEQ plates. Produced via immunoSEQ multiplex PCR; TCRdb's table is partial and in-frame only. The data show approximately 1,000,000 clones, about four fifths seen once. Worth noting for this clone: The antigen is undetermined.

The origin of this receptor is a man aged 18 to 29 in good health. Some clones in this sample may be carry-over from other donors' samples. The rearrangement links TRBV25-1 to TRBJ2-6; D possibly corresponds to TRBD2 (5 bases). Sequenced: memory CD4+ T cells from PBMCs. Stated subset: CD45RA-negative fraction. In DNA form, the CDR3 reads TGTGCCAGCAGGACTAACTCTGGGGCCAACGTCCTGACTTTC. Translating gives CASRTNSGANVLTF. Full variable domain (missing parts from reference TRBV25-1 and TRBJ2-6): EADIYQTPRYLVIGTGKKITLECSQTMGHDKMYWYQQDPGMELHLIHYSYGVNSTEKGDLSSESTVSRIRTEHFPLTLESARPSHTSQYLCASRTNSGANVLTFGAGSRLTVL.